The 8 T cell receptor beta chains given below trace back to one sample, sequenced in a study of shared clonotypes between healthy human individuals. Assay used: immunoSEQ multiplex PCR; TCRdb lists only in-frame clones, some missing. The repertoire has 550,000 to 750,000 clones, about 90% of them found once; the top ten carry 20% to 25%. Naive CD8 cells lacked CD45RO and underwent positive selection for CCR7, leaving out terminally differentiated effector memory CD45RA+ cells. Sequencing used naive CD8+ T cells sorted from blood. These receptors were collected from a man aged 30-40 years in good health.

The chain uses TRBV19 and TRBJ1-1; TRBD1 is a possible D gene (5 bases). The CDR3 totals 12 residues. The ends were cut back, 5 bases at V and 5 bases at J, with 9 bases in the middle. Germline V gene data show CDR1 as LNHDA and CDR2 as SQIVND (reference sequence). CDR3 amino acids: CASSWGETEAFF. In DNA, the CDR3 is TGTGCCAGTAGTTGGGGGGAAACTGAAGCTTTCTTT.

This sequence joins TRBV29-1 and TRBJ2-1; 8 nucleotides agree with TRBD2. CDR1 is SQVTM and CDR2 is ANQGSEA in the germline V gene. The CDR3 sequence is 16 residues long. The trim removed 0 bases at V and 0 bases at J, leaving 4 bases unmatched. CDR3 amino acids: CSVEEVSGGSYNEQFF. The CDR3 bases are TGCAGCGTTGAAGAGGTCAGCGGGGGCTCCTACAATGAGCAGTTCTTC.

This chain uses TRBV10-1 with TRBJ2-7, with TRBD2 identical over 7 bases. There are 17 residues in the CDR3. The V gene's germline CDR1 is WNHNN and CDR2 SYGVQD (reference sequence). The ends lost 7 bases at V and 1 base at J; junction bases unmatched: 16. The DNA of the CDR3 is TGCGCCAGCACCAGTAGCGGGTGGGTTATAAGTTCCTACGAGCAGTACTTC. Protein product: CASTSSGWVISSYEQYF.

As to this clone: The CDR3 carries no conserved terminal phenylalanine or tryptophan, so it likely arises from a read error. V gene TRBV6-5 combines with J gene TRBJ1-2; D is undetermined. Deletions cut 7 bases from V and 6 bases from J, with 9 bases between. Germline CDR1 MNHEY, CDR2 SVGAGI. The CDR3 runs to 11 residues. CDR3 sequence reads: CASNGGDGYTL. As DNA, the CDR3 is TGTGCCAGCAACGGCGGGGATGGCTACACCCTC.

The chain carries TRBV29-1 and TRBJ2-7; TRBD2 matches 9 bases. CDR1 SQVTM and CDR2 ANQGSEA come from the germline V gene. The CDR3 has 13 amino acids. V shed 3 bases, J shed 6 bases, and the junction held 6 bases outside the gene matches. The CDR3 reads CSVDLAGTSEQYF. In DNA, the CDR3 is TGCAGCGTTGATCTAGCGGGAACGAGCGAGCAGTACTTC.

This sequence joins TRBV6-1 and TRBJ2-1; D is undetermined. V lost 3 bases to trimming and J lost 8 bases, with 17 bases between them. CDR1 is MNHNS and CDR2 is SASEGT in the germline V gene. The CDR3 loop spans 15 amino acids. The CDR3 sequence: CASSDSVARIDEQFF. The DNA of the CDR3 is TGTGCCAGCAGTGATTCAGTGGCAAGAATCGATGAGCAGTTCTTC.

In nucleotides, the CDR3 is TGCGCCAGCAGCCAAGGGTTGCGATACACAGATACGCAGTATTTT. Its protein product is CASSQGLRYTDTQYF. The chain carries TRBV4-1 and TRBJ2-3; the D is unclear. The germline V gene has CDR1 MGHRA and CDR2 YSYEKL. The V end lost 1 base, the J end lost 2 bases, and 10 bases lay between the germline ends. CDR3 length: 15 residues.

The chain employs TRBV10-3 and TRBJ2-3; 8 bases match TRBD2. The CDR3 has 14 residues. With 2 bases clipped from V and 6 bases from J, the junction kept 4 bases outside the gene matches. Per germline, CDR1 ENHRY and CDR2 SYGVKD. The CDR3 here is CAISEDGGRDTQYF. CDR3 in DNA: TGTGCCATCAGTGAGGACGGCGGGAGGGATACGCAGTATTTT.